What follows is one T cell receptor (beta chain) and its context. It has no known antigen specificity. The library was prepared using 5' RACE. Preparation of each TCR library used about 3,200 ng of total RNA. cDNA was synthesized with SMARTScribe reverse transcriptase in eight separate reactions per sample. During cDNA synthesis, template switching was used to introduce unique molecular identifiers that contained a 6-nucleotide sample barcode. TCRalpha and TCRbeta cDNA was amplified by two nested PCRs of around 16 and 10 cycles, with bead purification after each PCR. Before amplification, the cDNA was both treated with uracil DNA-glycosylase and purified with the QIAquick PCR purification kit. The second PCR added Illumina TruSeq-compatible adapters along with sample-specific barcodes. Library quality and concentration were assessed using TapeStation and Qubit, and about 4.7 ng of each library was pooled. Sequencing of the pooled libraries was done on an Illumina HiSeq2500 single-index Rapid Run using custom sequencing primers and 2 x 100 bp reads. In the source study's methods: PCR and sequencing errors were corrected by UMI-based consensus assembly using MiGEC version 1.2.6. MiXCR version 2.1.1 handled V(D)J alignment, clonotype assembly and CDR3 extraction. To normalise gene usage, clonotype sharing and MAIT/NKT TCR abundance, the analysis used the top 1000, 10 000 and 20 000 clonotypes per sample. Diversity was computed as the inverse Simpson index with the vegan R package after downsampling to 27 000 UMIs. Paired Mann-Whitney U tests on discordant twin pairs were used, with Benjamini-Hochberg multiple-testing correction. TCRdb reprocessed the reads, and each CDR3 protein sequence is entered once, without DNA. TCRdb's processing, not the study's, gives the V and J calls here. The sample's clone listing holds about 330,000 distinct CDR3 sequences. Of the sample, approximately 2% falls within the top ten clones.

The CDR3 contains 16 residues, cysteine and phenylalanine counted. This entry has no DNA. The germline V gene (reference sequence) gives CDR1 as SGHKS and CDR2 as YYEKEE. This record comes from a study of monozygotic twins with inflammatory bowel disease (dated by TCRdb to between 2017 and 2020). Study-wide context: In total, approximately 28 monozygotic twin pairs made up the full study: 19 Danish pairs, all IBD-discordant, plus nine German pairs, of which four were IBD-concordant and five were IBD-discordant. Disease-associated traits were sought mainly through comparisons between IBD patients and their genetically identical healthy co-twins within discordant pairs. Each individual had, on average, about 151 000 unique TCRalpha sequences and 181 000 unique TCRbeta sequences available for analysis.

From each donor, a roughly 2.5 ml peripheral blood sample was collected into PAXgene tubes and stored at -80 degrees C. Without T cell sorting, total RNA was isolated from whole blood using the PAXgene blood miRNA kit on an automated QIAcube. Peripheral blood from monozygotic twin pairs concordant or discordant for inflammatory bowel disease was subjected to deep TCRalpha and TCRbeta repertoire profiling with unique molecular barcoding. For every twin pair, smoking habits were documented, and each individual was categorised as a current, former or never smoker. Beyond this particular receptor, the publication reports: No single strong signal or clonotype linked to IBD turned up in the results, so the idea that one exists was not supported. Compared with healthy twins, IBD patients had fewer clonotypes in common with other individuals, a difference most pronounced in patients showing signs of disease activity. Repertoire similarity did not differ between concordant and discordant twins, which could be due to limited statistical power. Measured by the inverse Simpson index, TCRbeta repertoire diversity was lower in IBD patients than in their healthy co-twins. The analysis was unable to tell different T cell subtypes apart. Because patients were on differing immunosuppressive treatments, the repertoires may have picked up extra background noise and inter-individual variability.

The sequenced sample consisted of blood. The source of this sequence is a human donor with ulcerative colitis or Crohn's disease, or a healthy co-twin of an affected twin (not recorded which). This chain joins TRBV5-5 to TRBJ1-5; there is no DNA to check the TCRdb D call of TRBD1. CDR3 reads: CASSFEGTATNQPQHF.